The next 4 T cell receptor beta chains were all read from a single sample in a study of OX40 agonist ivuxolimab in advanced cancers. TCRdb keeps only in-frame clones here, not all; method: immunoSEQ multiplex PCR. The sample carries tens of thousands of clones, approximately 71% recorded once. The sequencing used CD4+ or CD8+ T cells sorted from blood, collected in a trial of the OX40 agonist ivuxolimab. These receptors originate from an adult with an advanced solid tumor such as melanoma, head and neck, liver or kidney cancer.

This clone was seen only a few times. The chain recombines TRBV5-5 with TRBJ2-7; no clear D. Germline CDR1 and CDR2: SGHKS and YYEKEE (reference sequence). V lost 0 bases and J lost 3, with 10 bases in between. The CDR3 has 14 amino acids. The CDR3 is CASSLGVLLYEQYF. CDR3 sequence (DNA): TGTGCCAGCAGCTTGGGGGTATTACTCTACGAGCAGTACTTC.

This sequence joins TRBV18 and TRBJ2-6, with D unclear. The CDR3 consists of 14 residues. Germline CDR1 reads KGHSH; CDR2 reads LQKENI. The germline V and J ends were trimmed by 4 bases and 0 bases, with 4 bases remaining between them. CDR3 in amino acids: CASSLGSGANVLTF. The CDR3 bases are TGTGCCAGCTCACTTGGCTCTGGGGCCAACGTCCTGACTTTC.

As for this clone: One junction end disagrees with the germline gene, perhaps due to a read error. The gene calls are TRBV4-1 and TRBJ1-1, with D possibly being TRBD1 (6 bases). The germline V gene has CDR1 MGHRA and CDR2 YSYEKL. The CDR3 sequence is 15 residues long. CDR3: CASSQGTPGQILAFF. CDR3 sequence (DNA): TGTGCCAGCAGCCAGGGGACCCCGGGACAAATTTTGGCTTTCTTT.

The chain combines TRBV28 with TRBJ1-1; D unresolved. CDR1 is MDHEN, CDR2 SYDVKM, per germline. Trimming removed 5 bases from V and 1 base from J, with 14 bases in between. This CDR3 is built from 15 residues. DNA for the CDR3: TGTGCCAGCAGTCCACCGTCCACAAGGAACACTGAAGCTTTCTTT. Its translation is CASSPPSTRNTEAFF.